These T cell receptor beta chains were read from a single sample in a study of blood T cell repertoires in COVID-19. Assay: immunoSEQ multiplex PCR; the TCRdb copy retains only in-frame clones and omits some. The sample includes some 75,000 clones, more than 70% of them seen just once. The specimen sequenced was peripheral blood. These receptors were collected from a man aged 50 or older with COVID-19, enrolled during active disease. Both conserved end residues are part of each CDR3. A D gene is named only where the DNA matches it firmly. Some rows mark clone size as missing; the rest say once, few, many or name a class of expanded clone.

V gene,clone size,J gene,D gene,CDR3 protein,CDR3 DNA
TRBV2,-,TRBJ2-1,TRBD2,CASTTLTGGGEQFF,TGTGCCAGCACCACCCTAACGGGAGGGGGGGAGCAGTTCTTC
TRBV5-6,-,TRBJ2-1,-,CASSSIGARIYNEQFF,TGTGCCAGCAGCTCTATAGGGGCCAGGATCTACAATGAGCAGTTCTTC
TRBV15,-,TRBJ1-1,-,CATSRELEGTEAFF,TGTGCCACCAGCAGAGAGCTGGAGGGGACTGAAGCTTTCTTT
TRBV5-8,-,TRBJ1-6,-,CASSFAGTYYNSPLHF,TGTGCCAGCAGCTTTGCCGGGACTTACTATAATTCACCCCTCCACTTT
TRBV28,-,TRBJ2-5,TRBD1,CASRLNRGRETQYF,TGTGCCAGCAGGTTAAACAGGGGGCGGGAGACCCAGTACTTC
TRBV6-5,-,TRBJ1-3,-,CASSYSSLFSGNTIYF,TGTGCCAGCAGTTACTCGAGTTTATTCTCCGGAAACACCATATATTTT
TRBV24-1,-,TRBJ2-1,-,CATSDPSRGRPNEQFF,TGTGCCACCAGTGATCCCTCTAGGGGTCGTCCCAATGAGCAGTTCTTC
TRBV28,once,TRBJ1-2,-,CASSDLTALYGYTF,TGTGCCAGCAGTGACCTGACAGCCCTCTATGGCTACACCTTC
TRBV5-4,-,TRBJ2-3,-,CASSLEGDTQYF,TGTGCCAGCAGCCTAGAAGGAGATACGCAGTATTTT
TRBV7-2,-,TRBJ1-5,-,CASSFSGHPAQHF,TGTGCCAGCAGCTTTTCGGGACACCCGGCCCAGCATTTT
TRBV2,-,TRBJ2-3,-,CASSLEGFSTDTQYF,TGTGCCAGCAGCCTTGAGGGCTTCAGCACAGATACGCAGTATTTT
TRBV2,-,TRBJ1-1,-,CASSEETGLEAFF,TGTGCCAGCAGTGAAGAAACAGGGCTTGAAGCTTTCTTT
TRBV5-1,-,TRBJ2-7,-,CASSLEGGSYEQYF,TGCGCCAGCAGCTTGGAAGGGGGCTCCTACGAGCAGTACTTC
TRBV28,-,TRBJ1-4,TRBD1,CASSLPRAGGFTNEKLFF,TGTGCCAGCAGTTTACCCCGGGCAGGGGGCTTCACTAATGAAAAACTGTTTTTT
TRBV30,-,TRBJ2-7,-,CAWAERSEQYF,TGTGCCTGGGCAGAGCGATCCGAGCAGTACTTC
TRBV5-5,once,TRBJ2-1,TRBD1,CASSLLGQGAASYNEQFF,TGTGCCAGCAGCTTACTGGGACAGGGGGCGGCCTCCTACAATGAGCAGTTCTTC
TRBV27,-,TRBJ2-7,-,CASSLRPRGGQYF,TGTGCCAGCAGTCTAAGACCCCGAGGAGGGCAGTACTTC
TRBV19,-,TRBJ2-2,TRBD2,CASSWLAVNTGELFF,TGTGCCAGTAGTTGGCTAGCGGTGAACACCGGGGAGCTGTTTTTT
TRBV7-2,once,TRBJ2-1,-,CASSPRPTSYNEQFF,TGTGCCAGCAGCCCCCGCCCCACCAGTTACAATGAGCAGTTCTTC
TRBV21-1,few,TRBJ2-7,-,CASSYPPYVESEDEQYF,TGTGCCAGCAGCTATCCGCCCTATGTAGAGTCCGAGGACGAGCAGTACTTC
TRBV7-3,-,TRBJ2-7,TRBD1,CASSPPIPGTGVYEQYF,TGTGCCAGCAGCCCCCCGATTCCCGGGACAGGGGTCTACGAGCAGTACTTC
TRBV6-4,-,TRBJ2-5,TRBD1,CASSSGTGDIETQYF,TGTGCCAGCAGTTCCGGGACAGGGGATATAGAGACCCAGTACTTC
TRBV7-2,-,TRBJ2-3,TRBD2,CASSARLAGRFMDTQYF,TGTGCCAGCAGCGCCCGACTAGCGGGGAGGTTTATGGATACGCAGTATTTT
TRBV7-2,-,TRBJ2-7,TRBD1,CASGKQGSAYEQYF,TGTGCCAGCGGAAAACAGGGGAGCGCCTACGAGCAGTACTTC
TRBV11-2,-,TRBJ2-5,-,CASSSGGETQYF,TGTGCCAGCAGCTCGGGCGGGGAGACCCAGTACTTC
TRBV19,-,TRBJ1-2,-,CASSPNGATGAYGYTF,TGTGCCAGTAGTCCCAATGGGGCAACCGGAGCCTATGGCTACACCTTC
TRBV3-1/TRBV3-2,-,TRBJ2-7,-,CASSQGSAGSNEQYF,TGTGCCAGCAGCCAAGGATCTGCGGGTAGCAACGAGCAGTACTTC
TRBV9,-,TRBJ1-1,-,CASSIWEGPNTEAFF,TGTGCCAGCAGCATATGGGAGGGACCGAACACTGAAGCTTTCTTT
TRBV3-1/TRBV3-2,-,TRBJ1-2,TRBD1,CASSQVPGQGGGGYTF,TGTGCCAGCAGCCAGGTCCCGGGACAGGGTGGCGGGGGCTACACCTTC
TRBV5-1,-,TRBJ2-5,-,CASSSLAGETQYF,TGCGCCAGCAGCTCCCTGGCGGGGGAGACCCAGTACTTC
TRBV16,-,TRBJ2-7,-,CASSQYDEQYF,TGTGCCAGCAGCCAGTATGACGAGCAGTACTTC
TRBV5-1,-,TRBJ2-1,TRBD2,CASRTSGTHEQFF,TGCGCCAGCAGGACTAGCGGGACCCATGAGCAGTTCTTC
TRBV7-2,-,TRBJ2-5,-,CASSPGPETQYF,TGTGCCAGCAGCCCAGGGCCGGAGACCCAGTACTTC
TRBV6-5,-,TRBJ1-2,-,CASSYRTYYGYTF,TGTGCCAGCAGTTACCGTACATACTATGGCTACACCTTC
TRBV12-3/TRBV12-4,-,TRBJ1-1,-,CASSLEGAPAFF,TGTGCCAGCAGTTTAGAAGGGGCACCGGCTTTCTTT
TRBV6-5,-,TRBJ1-3,-,CASRSEGSGNTIYF,TGTGCCAGCAGGTCGGAGGGCTCTGGAAACACCATATATTTT
TRBV30,-,TRBJ2-1,-,CAWSPGRGLVDEQFF,TGTGCCTGGAGCCCCGGGAGGGGGCTCGTCGATGAGCAGTTCTTC
TRBV19,few,TRBJ1-1,-,CASSLGGVGTEAFF,TGTGCCAGCAGCCTCGGCGGGGTCGGCACTGAAGCTTTCTTT
TRBV19,-,TRBJ1-1,-,CASSFDRNTEAFF,TGTGCCAGTAGTTTCGACAGGAACACTGAAGCTTTCTTT
TRBV7-9,once,TRBJ2-2,TRBD1,CASSASGGSGTGELFF,TGTGCCAGCAGCGCCTCAGGGGGCTCGGGCACCGGGGAGCTGTTTTTT
TRBV23-1,few,TRBJ1-6,-,CASTPPRTAPNSPLHF,TGCGCCAGCACCCCCCCCCGGACAGCTCCGAATTCACCCCTCCACTTT
TRBV15,-,TRBJ2-1,-,CATSGDYQSYNEQFF,TGTGCCACCAGCGGAGACTACCAATCATACAATGAGCAGTTCTTC
TRBV7-9,-,TRBJ1-5,TRBD1,CASSLAGSGTGGQPQHF,TGTGCCAGCAGCTTAGCGGGTAGTGGGACAGGGGGGCAGCCCCAGCATTTT
TRBV7-8,-,TRBJ1-6,-,CASSLRRSDDSPLHF,TGTGCCAGCAGCTTAAGGAGGTCGGATGATTCACCCCTCCACTTT
TRBV3-1/TRBV3-2,-,TRBJ2-7,TRBD1,CASSQIRTGPAEQYF,TGTGCCAGCAGCCAAATTAGGACAGGGCCAGCCGAGCAGTACTTC
TRBV5-1,few,TRBJ1-1,-,CASRGVGSILDTEAFF,TGCGCCAGCAGGGGCGTAGGCTCTATTCTGGACACTGAAGCTTTCTTT
TRBV25-1,-,TRBJ1-4,-,CASSDNQGLGEKLFF,TGTGCCAGCAGTGATAACCAGGGTCTGGGTGAAAAACTGTTTTTT
TRBV4-3,-,TRBJ2-1,TRBD1,CASSRLPGQGDNEQFF,TGCGCCAGCAGCCGCCTACCGGGACAGGGGGACAATGAGCAGTTCTTC
TRBV15,-,TRBJ2-5,TRBD2,CATSRVEGGLETQYF,TGTGCCACCAGCAGAGTCGAGGGAGGGTTAGAGACCCAGTACTTC
TRBV7-6,-,TRBJ2-1,TRBD2,CASSWGDYVIEQFF,TGTGCCAGCAGCTGGGGGGACTACGTTATTGAGCAGTTCTTC
TRBV7-3,-,TRBJ1-1,-,CASSQGTNTEAFF,TGTGCCAGCAGCCAGGGGACGAACACTGAAGCTTTCTTT
TRBV7-2,-,TRBJ2-2,TRBD2,CASSLDRAGESGELFF,TGTGCCAGCAGCTTAGATCGAGCGGGAGAATCCGGGGAGCTGTTTTTT
TRBV29-1,-,TRBJ2-7,-,CSVELTGVYEQYF,TGCAGCGTTGAACTAACAGGAGTCTACGAGCAGTACTTC
TRBV2,few,TRBJ2-1,TRBD2,CASRPSPRLAGVSYNEQFF,TGTGCCAGCAGGCCCTCCCCTCGACTAGCGGGAGTCTCCTACAATGAGCAGTTCTTC